A single T cell receptor beta chain is shown here with its context. As yet, its antigen is unknown. Trimming took off 10 bases at V and 6 bases at J, with 19 bases between the two ends. The CDR3 covers 14 residues. CDR1 is MNHEY, CDR2 SVGAGI, per germline. The data were obtained in a study of untreated major depressive disorder. Study observations and caveats: CD4+ T cells from depressed patients used TRBV05-01 (Vbeta 5.1) more often than controls.

Approximately 31 ml of peripheral blood was collected per donor. Libraries were prepared by immunoSEQ multiplex PCR; TCRdb keeps only in-frame clonotypes and omits some of them. Here the sample spans about 21,000 clones, roughly 91% being singletons. Sequencing input: CD4+ T cells from PBMCs. V is TRBV6-5 and J is TRBJ1-5; the D gene is possibly TRBD1 (6 bases). The sequence came from a man aged 25 to 40 in good health. The CDR3 protein is CANCRGDCRQPQHF. DNA of the CDR3: TGTGCCAACTGTAGGGGGGACTGTCGTCAGCCCCAGCATTTT.